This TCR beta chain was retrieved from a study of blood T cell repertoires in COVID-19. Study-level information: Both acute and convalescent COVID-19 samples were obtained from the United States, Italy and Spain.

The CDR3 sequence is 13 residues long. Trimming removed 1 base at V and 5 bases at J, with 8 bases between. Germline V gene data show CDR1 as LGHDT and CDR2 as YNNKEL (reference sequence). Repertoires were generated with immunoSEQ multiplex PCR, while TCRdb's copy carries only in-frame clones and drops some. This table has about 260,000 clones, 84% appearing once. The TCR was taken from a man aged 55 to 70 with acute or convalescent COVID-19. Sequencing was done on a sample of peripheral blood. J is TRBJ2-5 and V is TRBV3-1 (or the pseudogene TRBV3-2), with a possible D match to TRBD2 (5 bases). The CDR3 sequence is CASSQASPETQYF. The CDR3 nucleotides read TGTGCCAGCAGCCAAGCTAGCCCCGAGACCCAGTACTTC.